This T cell receptor (beta chain) is from a study of blood T cell repertoires in COVID-19. Study overall: COVID-19 samples collected from the United States, Italy and Spain covered acute and convalescent phases.

Germline V lookup: CDR1 SGHNT, CDR2 YYREEE (reference sequence). This CDR3 has 18 residues. The V end lost 4 bases, the J end lost 0 bases, and 20 bases lay between the germline ends. Per the authors' pipeline: Scientists estimated how many nucleated cells there were by amplifying reference gene primers. Only in-frame clones appear in the TCRdb table, and some are missing; sequencing was by immunoSEQ multiplex PCR. Clone size and the V and J calls come from that table; the DNA yielded D and trimming. Of some 140,000 clones detected, 85% to 90% appear once; the ten largest clones hold roughly 2.2%. The receptor's source is a man between 65 and 79 years old with active COVID-19. This rearrangement joins TRBV5-4 to TRBJ2-1; tentatively, D is TRBD1 (7 bases). Sample: peripheral blood. CDR3 residues: CASSPQGGSLSSYNEQFF. CDR3 DNA sequence: TGTGCCAGCAGCCCCCAGGGGGGAAGCCTAAGCTCCTACAATGAGCAGTTCTTC.